The rows below give T cell receptor beta chains drawn from one sample of a study of chemoradiotherapy in HPV16-positive cancers. Produced via immunoSEQ multiplex PCR; TCRdb's table is partial and in-frame only. The repertoire holds 1,200 or so clones, with roughly nine tenths as singletons. Here the sequenced sample was tumor tissue, taken from a patient who underwent chemoradiotherapy. These receptor sequences come from a human donor with HPV-associated anogenital cancer. Both conserved end residues are trimmed from each CDR3. Clone size is stated in some rows and not others, as once, few, many or a class when expanded.

>NA|TRBV15|15
ATSRSQRGTGAYGYT
>NA|TRBV2|11
ASSFPGADIQY
>NA|TRBV7-9|13
ASSSRDSWSRGYT
>NA|TRBV4-3|14
ASSQDGGARNTEAF
>once|TRBV7-2|13
ASSHAGVRGAEAF
>NA|TRBV2|12
ASSDLAGGVEQY
>NA|TRBV27|15
ASRNSGTGGRGEKLF
>NA|TRBV2|13
ASSRPTGDLETQY
>NA|TRBV19|14
ASSTELSRSNQPQH
>NA|TRBV7-7|12
ASSDGTSSTEQF
>NA|TRBV11-1|12
ASSGQGSNQPQH
>NA|TRBV5-1|13
ASSLAGSSYNEQF
>NA|TRBV27|11
ASSFQITGELF
>NA|TRBV5-1|15
ASSLRSTERRNYGYT
>NA|TRBV4-1|10
ASSQVGQPQH
>NA|TRBV27|16
ASSLAGTSGSPGNEQF
>NA|TRBV5-1|12
ASAEGGSRGTIY
>NA|TRBV7-9|8
ASGQYGYT
>NA|TRBV11-2|11
ASSLEAEDTQY
>NA|TRBV27|11
ASSRLGSDTQY
>NA|TRBV5-4|14
ASSLGQYPSQETQY
>few|TRBV27|14
ASSLSRGPANEKLF
>NA|TRBV7-3|12
ASSATGGRSAQY
>NA|TRBV4-2|11
ASSQTRTGGHT
>NA|TRBV11-2|11
ASSSPGRYGYT
>NA|TRBV5-1|12
ASSLEGALNIQY
>NA|TRBV7-8|14
ASSWQGAHYNSPLH
>NA|TRBV11-3|11
ASSLGIRTEAF
>NA|TRBV27|10
ASSPLRGGPF
>NA|TRBV2|13
ASRINRGRGTEAF
>once|TRBV28|12
ATSRHGGPYEQY
>NA|TRBV11-2|14
ASSLGGTSGNNEQF
>NA|TRBV28|10
ASSFKGYGYT
>NA|TRBV5-8|11
ASSLGDNQPQH
>NA|TRBV11-1|14
ASSFYPREGHYEQY
>NA|TRBV6-5|11
ASSSPWTHEQY
>NA|TRBV7-8|9
ASSLSHEQF
>NA|TRBV7-9|12
ASSLMASGGGYT
>NA|TRBV6-1|15
ASSEALGQGPNEKLF
>NA|TRBV5-6|12
ASRPVEGHYGYT
>NA|TRBV7-3|11
ASSLTTTREQY